These 14 T cell receptor beta chains were sequenced from one sample in a study of CD8 T cells in ankylosing spondylitis. Findings and limits, study-wide: Typical of ankylosing spondylitis blood, it appeared, was a TCR beta motif of seven to nine highly homologous variants.

Via MiXCR, TCRdb re-called the 5' RACE reads, giving one row per CDR3 protein. The sample has about 220,000 distinct CDR3 sequences; about 7% are singletons. Antigen specificity for these receptors is unknown. The sequencing sample was made of blood, either unsorted or a sorted T cell fraction (not recorded which). Receptors were obtained from a male donor with ankylosing spondylitis.

In this sample, this clonotype turned up many times. The chain links TRBV7-9 to TRBJ2-7; a possible D gene is TRBD2 (5 bases). Trimming shortened V by 1 base and J by 6 bases, and 10 bases separated the two germline ends. The CDR3 extends over 13 amino acids. CDR1 SEHNR and CDR2 FQNEAQ come from the germline V gene (reference sequence). DNA of the CDR3: TGTGCCAGCAGCTTAGGAGGGTGGGGCGAGCAGTACTTC. This translates into CASSLGGWGEQYF.

This clonotype came up many times. This chain links TRBV12-3 or TRBV12-4 with TRBJ2-1; D perhaps matches TRBD1 (5 bases). This CDR3 contains 15 residues. The V and J ends lost 0 bases and 2 bases respectively, with 8 bases between them. The CDR3, as DNA: TGTGCCAGCAGTTTAGCGGCAGGGCCCTACAATGAGCAGTTCTTC. Protein sequence: CASSLAAGPYNEQFF.

This clonotype was counted ten times or more. The rearrangement links TRBV28 to TRBJ2-1; D is unresolved. Trimming pared 6 bases from V and 1 base from J, leaving 7 bases between. Germline CDR1 MDHEN, CDR2 SYDVKM. The CDR3 is 13 residues long. CDR3 DNA: TGTGCCAGCAGGACTTTGTCCTACAATGAGCAGTTCTTC. Translated: CASRTLSYNEQFF.

This clonotype was recorded many times. V usage is TRBV7-6 and J usage is TRBJ2-1, with TRBD2 matching over 14 bases. This CDR3 comprises 21 residues. V dropped 5 bases and J dropped 0; count of bases not matched to a gene: 15. Germline CDR1 SGHVS, CDR2 FNYEAQ. CDR3 residues: CASSPYYPGLAGVGSYNEQFF. CDR3 bases: TGTGCCAGCAGCCCCTATTACCCGGGACTAGCGGGAGTGGGCTCCTACAATGAGCAGTTCTTC.

This clonotype was observed many times. The genes are TRBV28 and TRBJ1-1, with unresolved D. The CDR3 loop spans 13 amino acids. V lost 7 bases and J 1 base, leaving 10 bases between the germline ends. Germline CDR1 reads MDHEN; CDR2 reads SYDVKM. Here the CDR3 DNA reads TGTGCCAGCACCCCAAAGGGGAACACTGAAGCTTTCTTT. Its protein is CASTPKGNTEAFF.

This clonotype was detected a few times. The chain joins TRBV4-2 to TRBJ2-3; D is unresolved. The CDR3 covers 15 residues. With 3 bases removed from V and 2 bases from J, the gap between germline ends came to 12 bases. The V gene's germline CDR1 is LGHNA and CDR2 YNFKEQ. The CDR3 coding sequence is TGTGCCAGCAGCCAGATACTTGGGAACACAGATACGCAGTATTTT. Its protein product is CASSQILGNTDTQYF.

This clonotype appeared many times. CDR3 sequence (DNA): TGTGCCAGCAGTTCCTCACATAGTCGGGGGAGTAGCGGCTACACCTTC. This encodes CASSSSHSRGSSGYTF. The V and J genes are TRBV12-3 or TRBV12-4 and TRBJ1-2, with a tentative D call TRBD1 (5 bases). Trimming took 4 bases from V and 8 from J, leaving 23 bases between them. CDR3 size: 16 residues.

The chain combines TRBV19 with TRBJ2-5; possible D gene TRBD1, 6 bases. Trimming stripped 3 bases from V and 1 base from J, with 9 bases between. The CDR3 spans 14 residues. Germline values: CDR1 LNHDA, CDR2 SQIVND (reference sequence). The CDR3 is CASSMTGIQETQYF. The DNA for the CDR3 is TGTGCCAGTAGTATGACAGGCATCCAAGAGACCCAGTACTTC.

This sequence joins TRBV10-1 and TRBJ2-7; D is possibly TRBD2 (5 bases). CDR1 and CDR2 (germline): WNHNN, SYGVQD (reference sequence). Trimming took off 1 base at V and 0 bases at J, with 22 bases between the two ends. The CDR3 loop spans 19 amino acids. In DNA, the CDR3 is TGCGCCAGCAGTGAGTTCTGGGTCCAGCGGCCTACAAGCTCCTACGAGCAGTACTTC. Translated, it gives CASSEFWVQRPTSSYEQYF.

V and J are TRBV29-1 and TRBJ1-1, with a possible D match to TRBD1 (6 bases). The CDR3 extends over 11 amino acids. V was cut by 5 bases and J by 10 bases, with 14 bases left in between. Germline V gives CDR1 SQVTM, CDR2 ANQGSEA. For the CDR3, the DNA is TGCAGCGTTCAACAGGGTCTAGGAGCTTTCTTT. Its translation: CSVQQGLGAFF.

This clonotype was detected many times. The chain has TRBV29-1 and TRBJ2-7; no firm D call. V lost 1 base and J 4 bases, leaving 11 bases between the germline ends. The CDR3 has 13 residues. Germline-derived CDR1 and CDR2 are SQVTM and ANQGSEA. The CDR3 DNA sequence: TGCAGCGTTGAAGGAACCCGCCCTTACGAGCAGTACTTC. Encoded protein: CSVEGTRPYEQYF.

The chain is built from TRBV11-2 and TRBJ2-1; unclear D gene. The CDR3 has 14 amino acids. V was clipped by 5 bases and J by 1 base, with 9 bases between them. Germline lookup yields CDR1 SGHAT and CDR2 FQNNGV. As DNA, the CDR3 is TGTGCCAGCAGCCCACTTAGGTCCTACAATGAGCAGTTCTTC. It translates to CASSPLRSYNEQFF.

The table lists this clonotype with a few counts. This chain links TRBV6-5 with TRBJ2-3, with a weak D call TRBD2 (7 bases). Trimming cost V 2 bases and J 2 bases, with 17 bases left between them. This CDR3 contains 17 residues. Germline V lookup: CDR1 MNHEY, CDR2 SVGAGI. The CDR3 DNA is TGTGCCAGCAGTTACGGCGTGGCGGGGGCATTCACAGATACGCAGTATTTT. It translates to CASSYGVAGAFTDTQYF.

Many counts were recorded for this clonotype. The V and J genes are TRBV2 and TRBJ2-1; 10 bases map to TRBD2. The V gene's germline CDR1 is SNHLY and CDR2 FYNNEI. The length of the CDR3 is 14 residues. J was trimmed by 8 bases and V by 5 bases; bases with no gene match: 6. In nucleotides, the CDR3 is TGTGCCAGCAGTCTCCTAGCGGGAGTACATGAGCAGTTCTTC. Protein sequence: CASSLLAGVHEQFF.